Each of the 27 T cell receptor beta chains below was sequenced from the same sample in a study of radiation and T cells in renal cell carcinoma. Time point denoted: blood 4 weeks post-SBRT, at nephrectomy. The treatment is: 15 Gy SBRT to primary tumor, nephrectomy 4 weeks later. TCRdb keeps only in-frame clones here, not all; method: immunoSEQ multiplex PCR. The sample records roughly 170,000 clones, 88% being singletons. The sample consisted of blood, taken from a patient whose treatment included radiotherapy and nephrectomy. The receptors originated from a woman aged 45-65 years with renal cell carcinoma.

This sequence joins TRBV2 and TRBJ1-5; D call uncertain. The germline V gene encodes CDR1 SNHLY and CDR2 FYNNEI. CDR3 length equals 14 residues. With 2 bases removed from V and 2 bases from J, the gap between germline ends came to 7 bases. CDR3 loop: CASSEIAGNQPQHF. In nucleotides, the CDR3 is TGTGCCAGCAGTGAAATCGCAGGCAATCAGCCCCAGCATTTT.

This clone was counted between two and nine times. The chain uses TRBV6-4 and TRBJ2-6, with D unclear. The V end was cut by 9 bases, the J end by 3 bases, with 15 bases between. CDR1 and CDR2 (germline): MRHNA, SNTAGT. The CDR3 loop spans 15 amino acids. CDR3 bases: TGTGCCAGTAACGGACCCACCCTTGGGGCCAACGTCCTGACTTTC. Translation gives CASNGPTLGANVLTF.

This chain connects TRBV7-2 to TRBJ2-7; TRBD1 matches 10 bases. The germline CDR1 and CDR2 sequences are SGHTA and FQGNSA. V dropped 5 bases and J dropped 1; count of bases not matched to a gene: 5. The CDR3 sequence is 15 residues long. Here the CDR3 DNA reads TGTGCCAGCAGCCAAGACAGGGGGCCGTCCTACGAGCAGTACTTC. Translation gives CASSQDRGPSYEQYF.

The chain recombines TRBV7-3 with TRBJ2-2; 12 nucleotides agree with TRBD2. Germline V gene data show CDR1 as SGHTA and CDR2 as FQGTGA. This CDR3 region has 15 residues. V lost 2 bases, J lost 7 bases, and 2 bases stayed unmatched. The CDR3 bases are TGTGCCAGCAGCTTACTAGCGGGGGGGCACGGGGAGCTGTTTTTT. Protein product: CASSLLAGGHGELFF.

This chain joins TRBV4-2 and TRBJ2-3; 15 positions match TRBD2. The CDR3 covers 17 residues. Per the germline V gene, CDR1 is LGHNA and CDR2 is YNFKEQ. V gave up 3 bases and J gave up 0 bases; unmatched junction bases: 1. CDR3 DNA sequence: TGTGCCAGCAGCCAGGGGACTAGCGGGGGGAGCACAGATACGCAGTATTTT. It yields the protein CASSQGTSGGSTDTQYF.

This clone has a single count. This chain links TRBV7-2 with TRBJ1-6; TRBD1 is a possible D gene (5 bases). Trimming removed 2 bases at V and 8 bases at J, with 13 bases between. Looked up from germline, CDR1 is SGHTA and CDR2 is FQGNSA. The CDR3 has 15 residues. CDR3 DNA: TGTGCCAGCAGCTTAAGGGACTTCAGTTATTCACCCCTCCACTTT. Translation gives CASSLRDFSYSPLHF.

This chain joins TRBV7-3 and TRBJ1-6; D uncertain. V was shortened by 8 bases and J by 8 bases, with 10 bases between the two germline ends. CDR3 length: 12 amino acids. The germline V gene encodes CDR1 SGHTA and CDR2 FQGTGA. The CDR3 coding sequence is TGTGCCAGCTCCGGGAATTATTCACCCCTCCACTTT. Residues: CASSGNYSPLHF.

CDR3 sequence reads: CASSQELTSGVNNEQFF. In nucleotides, the CDR3 is TGTGCCAGCAGCCAAGAATTGACTAGCGGGGTGAACAATGAGCAGTTCTTC. This chain joins TRBV4-2 and TRBJ2-1; 11 bases are a match to TRBD2. The CDR3 runs to 17 residues. In germline, CDR1 is LGHNA, CDR2 YNFKEQ. V was pared by 0 bases and J by 5 bases, with 6 bases of the junction left unmatched.

A word on this clone: The same CDR3 is also encoded by other DNA sequences in this sample. The CDR3 bases are TGCGCCAGCAGCTTGGGGACGGCGAACACCGGGGAGCTGTTTTTT. This gives the protein CASSLGTANTGELFF. This rearrangement joins TRBV5-1 to TRBJ2-2; D unresolved. Germline V lookup: CDR1 SGHRS, CDR2 YFSETQ. Deletions cut 0 bases from V and 0 bases from J, with 6 bases between. CDR3 size: 15 residues.

The rearrangement links TRBV6-1 to TRBJ2-7; tentatively, D is TRBD1 or TRBD2 (5 bases each). Trimming took off 7 bases at V and 0 bases at J, with 13 bases between the two ends. The CDR3 has 14 amino acids. Germline CDR1 MNHNS, CDR2 SASEGT. The CDR3 here is CASMGWGSSYEQYF. The CDR3 region has the DNA TGTGCCAGCATGGGGTGGGGGAGCTCCTACGAGCAGTACTTC.

This chain links TRBV2 with TRBJ1-6; the D is unclear. V lost 4 bases to trimming and J lost 7 bases, with 11 bases between them. CDR1 and CDR2 (germline): SNHLY, FYNNEI. This CDR3 comprises 14 residues. CDR3 region: CASSVGKVNSPLHF. Written as DNA, the CDR3 is TGTGCCAGCAGTGTCGGGAAAGTGAATTCACCCCTCCACTTT.

This sequence joins TRBV5-1 and TRBJ1-1, with 12 bases aligning to TRBD1. V lost 2 bases and J lost 1; bases outside the gene matches: 6. CDR1 and CDR2 (germline): SGHRS, YFSETQ. This CDR3 spans 17 amino acids. Here the CDR3 DNA reads TGCGCCAGCAGCTTCCGGGACAGGGGGCTTCGGAACACTGAAGCTTTCTTT. Its translation: CASSFRDRGLRNTEAFF.

The chain links TRBV10-3 to TRBJ2-5, with D perhaps TRBD1 (6 bases). Germline assignment: CDR1 ENHRY and CDR2 SYGVKD. The CDR3 totals 12 residues. Trimming pared 9 bases from V and 4 bases from J, leaving 12 bases between. CDR3 coding DNA: TGTGCCATAAGGGAAGGGGGAGAGACCCAGTACTTC. It encodes CAIREGGETQYF.

This chain links TRBV5-6 with TRBJ2-7; D not resolved. CDR1 is SGHDT, CDR2 YYEEEE, per germline. The CDR3 runs 15 residues. V was cut by 0 bases and J by 3 bases, with 13 bases left in between. The CDR3: CASSLGPQQNYEQYF. The CDR3 region has the DNA TGTGCCAGCAGCTTGGGACCCCAGCAAAACTACGAGCAGTACTTC.

This sequence joins TRBV18 and TRBJ2-3; D gene unclear. The germline gives CDR1 KGHSH, CDR2 LQKENI. V was pared by 2 bases and J by 4 bases, with 4 bases between. The CDR3 is 12 residues long. The CDR3 nucleotides read TGTGCCAGCTCACCAGTTGCAGATACGCAGTATTTT. Translating gives CASSPVADTQYF.

Many counts were recorded for this clone. The rearrangement joins TRBV4-1 to TRBJ2-7; D possibly matches TRBD1 or TRBD2 (5 bases each). This CDR3 comprises 15 residues. CDR1 MGHRA and CDR2 YSYEKL come from the germline V gene. Trimming left V 0 bases short and J 5 bases short, with 14 bases between. CDR3 sequence: CASSQDRGVENEQYF. CDR3 in DNA: TGCGCCAGCAGCCAAGATCGAGGGGTGGAGAACGAGCAGTACTTC.

V and J are TRBV2 and TRBJ2-7, with 8 bases lining up with TRBD2. The CDR3 has 16 amino acids. CDR1 is SNHLY, CDR2 FYNNEI, per germline. J was trimmed by 4 bases and V by 8 bases; bases with no gene match: 16. DNA of the CDR3: TGTGCCAGCCGGAGCGATATAGCGGGGCGGGGGTACGAGCAGTACTTC. It translates to CASRSDIAGRGYEQYF.

The CDR3 loop is CASSISGDLEAFF. DNA of the CDR3: TGCGCCAGCAGCATTTCAGGGGATCTCGAAGCTTTCTTT. This chain connects TRBV5-1 to TRBJ1-1, with D perhaps matching TRBD1 (6 bases). The germline V gene has CDR1 SGHRS and CDR2 YFSETQ. Trimming shortened V by 4 bases and J by 8 bases, and 15 bases separated the two germline ends. CDR3 size: 13 residues.

V is TRBV10-2 and J is TRBJ1-6, with 7 bases lining up with TRBD1. The CDR3 contains 14 residues. J was trimmed by 7 bases and V by 6 bases; bases with no gene match: 6. In germline, CDR1 is WSHSY, CDR2 SAAADI. CDR3 nucleotides: TGCGCCAGCAGGGCCGGGACAGCCAATTCACCCCTCCACTTT. Translating gives CASRAGTANSPLHF.

The chain links TRBV4-2 to TRBJ2-3; 9 bases fit TRBD2. CDR3 length: 17 amino acids. V gave up 0 bases and J gave up 4 bases; unmatched junction bases: 8. Germline values: CDR1 LGHNA, CDR2 YNFKEQ. The CDR3 DNA reads as TGTGCCAGCAGCCAAGAACCGGGGGGACTAGCAGCAGATACGCAGTATTTT. As protein: CASSQEPGGLAADTQYF.

The chain links TRBV7-2 to TRBJ1-2; D uncertain. The CDR3 is made up of 14 amino acids. Germline V CDR1 and CDR2: SGHTA, FQGNSA. V was pared by 5 bases and J by 0 bases, with 10 bases between. CDR3 sequence reads: CASSRPGANYGYTF. CDR3 coding DNA: TGTGCCAGCAGCCGCCCGGGAGCTAACTATGGCTACACCTTC.

The gene calls are TRBV13 and TRBJ1-2; TRBD1 aligns across 10 bases. The CDR3 loop spans 15 amino acids. Germline CDR1 and CDR2: PRHDT and FYEKMQ (reference sequence). V gave up 5 bases and J gave up 7 bases; unmatched junction bases: 10. The CDR3 is CASSPSDRGRGGYTF. Written as DNA, the CDR3 is TGTGCCAGCAGCCCCTCAGACAGGGGGCGGGGTGGCTACACCTTC.

The CDR3 region is CASSPPRTSGEQFF. As DNA, the CDR3 is TGTGCCAGCAGCCCGCCCCGGACTAGCGGTGAGCAGTTCTTC. The chain recombines TRBV7-2 with TRBJ2-1; 10 positions agree with TRBD2. The germline V gene has CDR1 SGHTA and CDR2 FQGNSA. Unmatched junction bases numbered 7, after V lost 5 bases and J lost 9 bases. The CDR3 spans 14 residues.

This rearrangement joins TRBV6-5 to TRBJ2-4; no clear D gene. The CDR3 contains 15 residues. The V and J ends lost 2 bases and 5 bases respectively, with 13 bases between them. Germline values: CDR1 MNHEY, CDR2 SVGAGI. In nucleotides, the CDR3 is TGTGCCAGCAGTTACGGGGTGAACAATCAAAACATTCAGTACTTC. This sequence encodes CASSYGVNNQNIQYF.

The sample holds one count of this clone. At one boundary the junction diverges from the germline segment, which might be a read error. This chain joins TRBV4-3 and TRBJ2-7; possibly TRBD1 for D (6 bases). Per the germline V gene, CDR1 is LGHNA and CDR2 is YSLEER. The CDR3 extends over 14 amino acids. This CDR3 is CAGSQGGSDYEQYF. The CDR3 coding sequence is TGCGCCGGCAGCCAAGGGGGATCGGATTACGAGCAGTACTTC.

The chain links TRBV7-2 to TRBJ2-3; no definite D call. V shed 1 base and J shed 1 base, with 15 bases lying between them. CDR3 length: 17 amino acids. The germline V gene has CDR1 SGHTA and CDR2 FQGNSA. The CDR3 DNA is TGTGCCAGCAGCTTAGTGGCCTTTGCAACCGGCACAGATACGCAGTATTTT. It translates to CASSLVAFATGTDTQYF.

V usage is TRBV6-1 and J usage is TRBJ1-1; TRBD1 matches 7 bases. Germline V lookup: CDR1 MNHNS, CDR2 SASEGT. With V trimmed by 6 bases and J by 5 bases, 12 bases remained unmatched. The CDR3 length is 15 residues. The CDR3 region is CASSAILTGVTEAFF. The CDR3 DNA reads as TGTGCCAGCAGCGCAATACTTACAGGGGTGACTGAAGCTTTCTTT.